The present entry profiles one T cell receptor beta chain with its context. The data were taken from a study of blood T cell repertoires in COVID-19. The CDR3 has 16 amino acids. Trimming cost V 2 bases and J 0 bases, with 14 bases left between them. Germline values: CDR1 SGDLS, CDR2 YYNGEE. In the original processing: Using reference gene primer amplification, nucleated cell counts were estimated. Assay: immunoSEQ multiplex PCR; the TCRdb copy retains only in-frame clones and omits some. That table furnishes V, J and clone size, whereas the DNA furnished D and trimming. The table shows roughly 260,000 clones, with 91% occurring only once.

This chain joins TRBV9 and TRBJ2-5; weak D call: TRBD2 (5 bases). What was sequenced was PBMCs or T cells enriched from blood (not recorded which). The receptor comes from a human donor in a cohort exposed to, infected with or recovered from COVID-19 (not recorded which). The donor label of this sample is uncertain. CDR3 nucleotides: TGTGCCAGCAGCGTGGAAGGGAGACCGTACCAAGAGACCCAGTACTTC. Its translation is CASSVEGRPYQETQYF.